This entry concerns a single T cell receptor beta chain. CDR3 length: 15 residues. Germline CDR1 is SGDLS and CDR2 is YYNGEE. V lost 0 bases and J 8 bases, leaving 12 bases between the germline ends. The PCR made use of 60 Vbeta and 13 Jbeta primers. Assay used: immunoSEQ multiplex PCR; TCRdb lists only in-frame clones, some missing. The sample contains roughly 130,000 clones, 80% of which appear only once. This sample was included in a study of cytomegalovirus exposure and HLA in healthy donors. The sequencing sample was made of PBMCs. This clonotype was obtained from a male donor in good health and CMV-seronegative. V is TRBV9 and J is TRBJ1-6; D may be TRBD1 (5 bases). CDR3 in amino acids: CASSVGRGDDSPLHF. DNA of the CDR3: TGTGCCAGCAGCGTAGGGCGGGGGGACGATTCACCCCTCCACTTT.